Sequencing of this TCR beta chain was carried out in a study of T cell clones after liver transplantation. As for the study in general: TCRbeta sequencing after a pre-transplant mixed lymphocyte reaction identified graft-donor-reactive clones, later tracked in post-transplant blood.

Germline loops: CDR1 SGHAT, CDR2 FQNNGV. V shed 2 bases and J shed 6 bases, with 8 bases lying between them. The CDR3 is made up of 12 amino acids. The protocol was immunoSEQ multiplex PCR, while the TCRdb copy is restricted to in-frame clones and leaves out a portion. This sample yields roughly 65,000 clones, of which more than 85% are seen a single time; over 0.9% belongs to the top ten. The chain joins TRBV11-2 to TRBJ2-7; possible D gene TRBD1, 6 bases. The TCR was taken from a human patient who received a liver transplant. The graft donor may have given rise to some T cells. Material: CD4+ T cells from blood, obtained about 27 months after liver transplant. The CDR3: CASSLTGSEQYF. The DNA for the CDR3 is TGTGCCAGCAGCTTAACAGGGAGCGAGCAGTACTTC.